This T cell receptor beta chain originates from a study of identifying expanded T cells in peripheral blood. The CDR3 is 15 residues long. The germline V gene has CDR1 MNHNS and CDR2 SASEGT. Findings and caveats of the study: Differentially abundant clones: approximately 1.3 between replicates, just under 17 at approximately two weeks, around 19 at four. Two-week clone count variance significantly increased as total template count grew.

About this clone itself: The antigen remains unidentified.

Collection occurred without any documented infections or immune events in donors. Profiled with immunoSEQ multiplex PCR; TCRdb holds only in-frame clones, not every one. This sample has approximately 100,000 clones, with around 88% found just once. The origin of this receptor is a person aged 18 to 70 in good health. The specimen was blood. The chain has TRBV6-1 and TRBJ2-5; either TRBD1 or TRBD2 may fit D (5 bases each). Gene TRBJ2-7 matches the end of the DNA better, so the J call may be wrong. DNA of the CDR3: TGTGCCAGCAGTGAAACGGGGATAGGGGCCTACGAGCAGTACTTC. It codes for CASSETGIGAYEQYF.